The rows below give T cell receptor beta chains drawn from one sample of a study of identical twins. TCRdb reanalysed the 5' RACE reads using MiXCR and keeps one entry per CDR3 protein. The sample contains hundreds of thousands of distinct CDR3 sequences, 6.1% of which appear only once. The sequencing input was naive T cells sorted from blood. The receptors were gathered from a young man in good health. Both conserved end residues are part of each CDR3.

v_gene: TRBV7-2
j_gene: TRBJ2-7
CDR3aa: CASSLAHSSYEQYF

v_gene: TRBV5-1
j_gene: TRBJ2-5
CDR3aa: CASSARQVETQYF

v_gene: TRBV29-1
j_gene: TRBJ1-3
CDR3aa: CSVGHGPGNTIYF

v_gene: TRBV29-1
j_gene: TRBJ2-1
CDR3aa: CSGEPRLGDNEQFF

v_gene: TRBV5-1
j_gene: TRBJ2-3
CDR3aa: CASSFFRADTQYF

v_gene: TRBV20-1
j_gene: TRBJ2-7
CDR3aa: CSASRDRSYEQYF

v_gene: TRBV9
j_gene: TRBJ2-1
CDR3aa: CASSVEPSGNYNEQFF

v_gene: TRBV27
j_gene: TRBJ2-1
CDR3aa: CASSLYGEANYNEQFF

v_gene: TRBV29-1
j_gene: TRBJ1-1
CDR3aa: CSVEDLKGAGRMNAEAFF

v_gene: TRBV13
j_gene: TRBJ2-1
CDR3aa: CASRRAGGLVEQFF

v_gene: TRBV4-3
j_gene: TRBJ2-3
CDR3aa: CASSQAGDTDTQYF

v_gene: TRBV15
j_gene: TRBJ1-2
CDR3aa: CATSLDSVRVYTF

v_gene: TRBV5-1
j_gene: TRBJ2-1
CDR3aa: CASSWTQNEQFF

v_gene: TRBV20-1
j_gene: TRBJ2-3
CDR3aa: CSATKPGLGADTQYF

v_gene: TRBV4-2
j_gene: TRBJ2-3
CDR3aa: CASSQVTGTSAFTDTQYF

v_gene: TRBV27
j_gene: TRBJ2-3
CDR3aa: CASSTPRDNTDTQYF

v_gene: TRBV6-1
j_gene: TRBJ1-2
CDR3aa: CASREEGNYGYTF

v_gene: TRBV21-1
j_gene: TRBJ2-6
CDR3aa: CASSPTGRRTGANVLTF

v_gene: TRBV19
j_gene: TRBJ2-6
CDR3aa: CASSMTTSGANVLTF

v_gene: TRBV5-1
j_gene: TRBJ1-2
CDR3aa: CASSLETTGRSGYTF

v_gene: TRBV28
j_gene: TRBJ2-5
CDR3aa: CASSSKLAGGALEETQYF

v_gene: TRBV29-1
j_gene: TRBJ1-2
CDR3aa: CSVDEGNYGYTF

v_gene: TRBV7-3
j_gene: TRBJ2-1
CDR3aa: CASSLEALGYNEQFF

v_gene: TRBV7-9
j_gene: TRBJ2-1
CDR3aa: CASSFSTHHYNEQFF

v_gene: TRBV9
j_gene: TRBJ2-1
CDR3aa: CASSGTSHSSYNEQFF

v_gene: TRBV30
j_gene: TRBJ2-5
CDR3aa: CAERDGYQETQYF

v_gene: TRBV12-3/TRBV12-4
j_gene: TRBJ1-4
CDR3aa: CASRRGSDEKLFF

v_gene: TRBV7-3
j_gene: TRBJ2-1
CDR3aa: CASSSRGLRNEQFF

v_gene: TRBV12-3/TRBV12-4
j_gene: TRBJ2-1
CDR3aa: CASSPKDQESGYEQFF

v_gene: TRBV5-8
j_gene: TRBJ2-1
CDR3aa: CASRGLSYNEQFF

v_gene: TRBV5-5
j_gene: TRBJ2-5
CDR3aa: CASSSYLSSYQETQYF

v_gene: TRBV12-3/TRBV12-4
j_gene: TRBJ1-1
CDR3aa: CASSFYRPNTEAFF

v_gene: TRBV15
j_gene: TRBJ2-5
CDR3aa: CATSRARGGQETQYF

v_gene: TRBV3-1
j_gene: TRBJ1-4
CDR3aa: CASSLKRTGGYEKLFF

v_gene: TRBV12-3/TRBV12-4
j_gene: TRBJ2-1
CDR3aa: CASSSYAGVGNEQFF

v_gene: TRBV7-2
j_gene: TRBJ1-1
CDR3aa: CASSLVKGLNTEAFF

v_gene: TRBV29-1
j_gene: TRBJ2-1
CDR3aa: CSVSPDEQFF

v_gene: TRBV29-1
j_gene: TRBJ2-3
CDR3aa: CSVEDSRGGAGTQYF

v_gene: TRBV4-2
j_gene: TRBJ1-4
CDR3aa: CASSQDFDEKLFF

v_gene: TRBV20-1
j_gene: TRBJ2-2
CDR3aa: CSASGGRGTGELFF

v_gene: TRBV29-1
j_gene: TRBJ2-1
CDR3aa: CSVEIWEGNEQFF

v_gene: TRBV20-1
j_gene: TRBJ2-7
CDR3aa: CSARRGLAGNEQYF

v_gene: TRBV19
j_gene: TRBJ2-3
CDR3aa: CASSPDPIAGAPDTQYF

v_gene: TRBV12-3/TRBV12-4
j_gene: TRBJ2-1
CDR3aa: CASTLGDGVEQFF

v_gene: TRBV14
j_gene: TRBJ2-5
CDR3aa: CASSQDRATFRETQYF

v_gene: TRBV28
j_gene: TRBJ1-5
CDR3aa: CASSSGVPSPQHF

v_gene: TRBV9
j_gene: TRBJ1-1
CDR3aa: CASSTPLNTEAFF

v_gene: TRBV14
j_gene: TRBJ2-4
CDR3aa: CASSQVPTVSQQYF

v_gene: TRBV7-3
j_gene: TRBJ2-7
CDR3aa: CASSLSSGTGGHEQYF

v_gene: TRBV2
j_gene: TRBJ1-4
CDR3aa: CACGGQDSEKLFF

v_gene: TRBV7-3
j_gene: TRBJ1-1
CDR3aa: CASSSGGGLTEAFF

v_gene: TRBV5-1
j_gene: TRBJ1-1
CDR3aa: CASSLFGLGAEAFF

v_gene: TRBV20-1
j_gene: TRBJ2-7
CDR3aa: CSAQTDKYYEQYF

v_gene: TRBV5-1
j_gene: TRBJ2-5
CDR3aa: CASSLAVLAGGGETQYF

v_gene: TRBV12-3/TRBV12-4
j_gene: TRBJ1-2
CDR3aa: CASRGISNNYGYTF

v_gene: TRBV12-3/TRBV12-4
j_gene: TRBJ2-5
CDR3aa: CASSSRTGGQSETQYF

v_gene: TRBV6-1
j_gene: TRBJ2-1
CDR3aa: CASSPTVAHYEQFF

v_gene: TRBV4-2
j_gene: TRBJ2-2
CDR3aa: CASSQQSGTGNTGELFF

v_gene: TRBV10-3
j_gene: TRBJ1-1
CDR3aa: CAISDPAGRNTEAFF

v_gene: TRBV25-1
j_gene: TRBJ2-2
CDR3aa: CASSAQRTGELFF